This T cell receptor beta chain was captured by sequencing in a study of vaccination and CD4 T cells after COVID-19. Turning to the study itself: Overlapping SARS-CoV-2, HCoV-NL63, HCoV-OC43 and HCoV-229E spike peptides were used to stimulate cells.

Sequencing of DNA taken from cultured CD4+ T cells relied on the Oncomine TCR Beta short-read assay. TCRdb re-analysed the PCR reads in MiXCR, keeping a single row per CDR3 protein. Altogether some 10,000 distinct CDR3 sequences are present, about 28% being singletons, with the ten largest covering 15%. This CDR3 has 13 amino acids. Between the trimmed V and J ends, which lost 6 bases and 1 base, there was a span of 10 bases. In germline, CDR1 is MNHEY, CDR2 SMNVEV (reference sequence). In regard to this clonotype: The antigen is undetermined.

The sample's treatment: roughly 10-day PBMC culture with coronavirus spike peptide pools or control peptides (ViraFEST assay). The V call is TRBV27, the J call TRBJ2-7; tentatively, D is TRBD2 (6 bases). This sequence originates from a human donor who had recovered from COVID-19. Sequenced material: CD4+ T cells from blood, cultured in vitro, taken after SARS-CoV-2 vaccination. The DNA for the CDR3 is TGTGCCAGCAGCTGGAGGGCATCCTACGAGCAGTACTTC. This encodes CASSWRASYEQYF.